Following are 9 T cell receptor beta chains from one sample sequenced in a study of cytomegalovirus exposure and HLA in healthy donors. Primers: 60 Vbeta forward and 13 Jbeta reverse. The table came from immunoSEQ multiplex PCR; TCRdb's copy has only in-frame clones and leaves some out. The sample has around 110,000 clones, roughly 70% seen once. Sequenced sample: PBMCs. The source of these receptors is a woman between 40 and 50 years old in good health and CMV-seropositive.

J is TRBJ2-5 and V is TRBV19; D might be TRBD2 (6 bases). V gave up 11 bases and J gave up 5 bases, with 21 bases separating them. CDR3 length equals 14 residues. Germline CDR1 is LNHDA and CDR2 is SQIVND (reference sequence). Here the CDR3 reads CACAGTLLTETQYF. In DNA form, the CDR3 reads TGTGCCTGCGCCGGGACTTTACTCACGGAGACCCAGTACTTC.

The chain links TRBV4-1 to TRBJ1-3; D gene uncertain. The CDR3 covers 14 residues. The germline V and J ends were trimmed by 1 base and 1 base, with 5 bases remaining between them. Per the germline V gene, CDR1 is MGHRA and CDR2 is YSYEKL. The CDR3 DNA is TGCGCCAGCAGCCAAGTCGGTTCTGGAAACACCATATATTTT. This translates into CASSQVGSGNTIYF.

This chain connects TRBV19 to TRBJ1-6; no firm D call. The ends were cut back, 8 bases at V and 3 bases at J, with 8 bases in the middle. There are 13 residues in the CDR3. The germline V gene encodes CDR1 LNHDA and CDR2 SQIVND (reference sequence). In DNA form, the CDR3 reads TGTGCCAGTCAAAGACTCTATAATTCACCCCTCCACTTT. Encoded protein: CASQRLYNSPLHF.

The chain couples TRBV19 to TRBJ1-2, with TRBD1 as a possible D gene (6 bases). CDR3 size: 14 residues. The V and J ends lost 7 bases and 0 bases respectively, with 12 bases between them. Germline V gene data show CDR1 as LNHDA and CDR2 as SQIVND (reference sequence). Written as DNA, the CDR3 is TGTGCCAGTAACCCGACAGGCGCTAACTATGGCTACACCTTC. This sequence encodes CASNPTGANYGYTF.

This clone was counted only a few times. The chain is built from TRBV11-2 and TRBJ2-7; D might be TRBD1 (5 bases). V was trimmed by 2 bases and J by 2 bases, leaving 16 bases between them. The CDR3 spans 16 residues. The V gene's germline CDR1 is SGHAT and CDR2 FQNNGV. In DNA form, the CDR3 reads TGTGCCAGCAGCTTATATTCAGGGCCTGCGACCTACGAGCAGTACTTC. Encoded protein: CASSLYSGPATYEQYF. The full variable domain, in which reference TRBV11-2 and TRBJ2-7 provide the parts outside the CDR3, is EAGVAQSPRYKIIEKRQSVAFWCNPISGHATLYWYQQILGQGPKLLIQFQNNGVVDDSQLPKDRFSAERLKGVDSTLKIQPAKLEDSAVYLCASSLYSGPATYEQYFGPGTRLTVT.

The V gene is TRBV4-2, the J gene TRBJ1-1; the match to TRBD1 covers 9 bases. The CDR3 extends over 16 amino acids. CDR1 is LGHNA, CDR2 YNFKEQ, per germline. V lost 1 base and J lost 4; bases outside the gene matches: 7. The CDR3, as DNA: TGTGCCAGCAGCCAAGTAGGTGGACAGGGGTTCACTGAAGCTTTCTTT. Encoded protein: CASSQVGGQGFTEAFF.

The rearrangement uses TRBV7-8 and TRBJ2-7; D call uncertain. Trimming removed 2 bases from V and 1 base from J, with 12 bases in between. The CDR3 contains 15 residues. Germline V gene lookup returns CDR1 SGHVS and CDR2 FQNEAQ. CDR3 loop: CASSLSDAGSYEQYF. DNA of the CDR3: TGTGCCAGCAGCTTAAGCGACGCCGGTTCCTACGAGCAGTACTTC.

The chain joins TRBV30 to TRBJ2-7; 7 bases agree with TRBD2. Trimming at V came to 8 bases and at J to 3 bases, leaving 1 base not matched to a gene. Germline V gene lookup returns CDR1 GTSNPN and CDR2 SVGIG (reference sequence). There are 10 residues in the CDR3. CDR3 sequence reads: CASGNYEQYF. In DNA form, the CDR3 reads TGTGCCAGCGGGAACTACGAGCAGTACTTC. The full variable domain, in which reference TRBV30 and TRBJ2-7 provide the parts outside the CDR3, is SQTIHQWPATLVQPVGSPLSLECTVEGTSNPNLYWYRQAAGRGLQLLFYSVGIGQISSEVPQNLSASRPQDRQFILSSKKLLLSDSGFYLCASGNYEQYFGPGTRLTVT.

The chain has TRBV7-9 and TRBJ1-3; D gene unclear. The germline V gene encodes CDR1 SEHNR and CDR2 FQNEAQ (reference sequence). CDR3 length: 19 amino acids. The V gene lost 1 base and the J gene lost 0 bases, with 19 bases spanning the gap. The CDR3 nucleotides read TGTGCCAGCAGCTTAGGTCTAGCATGGCAGGCAGACTCTGGAAACACCATATATTTT. It specifies CASSLGLAWQADSGNTIYF. Variable domain in full (rest from reference TRBV7-9 and TRBJ1-3): DTGVSQNPRHKITKRGQNVTFRCDPISEHNRLYWYRQTLGQGPEFLTYFQNEAQLEKSRLLSDRFSAERPKGSFSTLEIQRTEQGDSAMYLCASSLGLAWQADSGNTIYFGEGSWLTVV.